This passage covers 18 T cell receptor beta chains from one sample sequenced in a study of blood T cell repertoires in COVID-19. The table came from immunoSEQ multiplex PCR; TCRdb's copy has only in-frame clones and leaves some out. The table lists more than 150,000 clones, approximately 78% of them singletons, with around 15% in the top ten. What was sequenced was PBMCs or T cells enriched from blood (not recorded which). The receptors were gathered from a woman between 45 and 60 years old who had recovered from COVID-19.

The V call is TRBV5-4, the J call TRBJ2-5, with 12 bases identical to TRBD1. J lost 4 bases, V lost 4 bases, and 2 bases had no gene match. This CDR3 has 14 residues. CDR1 and CDR2 from the germline V gene are SGHNT and YYREEE (reference sequence). The CDR3 region is CASSGTGGSETQYF. CDR3 nucleotides: TGTGCCAGCAGCGGGACAGGGGGCTCAGAGACCCAGTACTTC.

This clone was seen a handful of times. The chain employs TRBV19 and TRBJ2-1; tentative D call: TRBD2 (6 bases). CDR3 length equals 15 residues. Per the germline V gene, CDR1 is LNHDA and CDR2 is SQIVND (reference sequence). Trimming took off 8 bases at V and 0 bases at J, with 14 bases between the two ends. Here the CDR3 reads CASALIGSSYNEQFF. CDR3 bases: TGTGCCAGTGCATTAATCGGGAGCTCCTACAATGAGCAGTTCTTC.

The count of this clone is one. This rearrangement joins TRBV27 to TRBJ2-7, with 9 positions matching TRBD1. V shed 10 bases and J 4 bases; nucleotides not matched to a gene: 11. This CDR3 contains 14 residues. Germline V CDR1 and CDR2: MNHEY, SMNVEV (reference sequence). The CDR3 sequence: CATSRGQGLYEQYF. The CDR3 coding sequence is TGTGCCACCTCAAGGGGACAGGGTTTGTACGAGCAGTACTTC.

V usage is TRBV20-1 and J usage is TRBJ1-1; D is unresolved. The V end was cut by 3 bases, the J end by 8 bases, with 7 bases between. Germline V gives CDR1 DFQATT, CDR2 SNEGSKA (reference sequence). The CDR3 covers 10 residues. The CDR3 here is CSARRQEAFF. The CDR3 DNA sequence: TGCAGTGCTAGGAGGCAGGAAGCTTTCTTT.

The rearrangement uses TRBV7-9 and TRBJ2-1; D remains ambiguous. The CDR3 loop spans 11 amino acids. Germline-derived CDR1 and CDR2 are SEHNR and FQNEAQ (reference sequence). The CDR3 protein is CATTAYNEQFF. The CDR3 nucleotides are TGTGCGACAACGGCGTACAATGAGCAGTTCTTC. The full variable domain, completed using reference TRBV7-9 and TRBJ2-1, is DTGVSQNPRHKITKRGQNVTFRCDPISEHNRLYWYRQTLGQGPEFLTYFQNEAQLEKSRLLSDRFSAERPKGSFSTLEIQRTEQGDSAMYLCATTAYNEQFFGPGTRLTVL.

This sequence joins TRBV7-3 and TRBJ1-1; D is perhaps TRBD1 (6 bases). Trimming removed 2 bases from V and 1 base from J, with 11 bases in between. The germline gives CDR1 SGHTA, CDR2 FQGTGA. This CDR3 has 15 amino acids. DNA of the CDR3: TGTGCCAGCAGCTTAGCCTCACAGGGGAACACTGAAGCTTTCTTT. This encodes CASSLASQGNTEAFF.

The V call is TRBV27, the J call TRBJ2-7, with D perhaps TRBD2 (6 bases). This CDR3 has 14 amino acids. Trimming removed 8 bases at V and 3 bases at J, with 17 bases between. Germline V gene data show CDR1 as MNHEY and CDR2 as SMNVEV (reference sequence). This CDR3 reads CASGRDSPHYEQYF. The CDR3 bases are TGTGCCAGCGGACGGGACTCCCCTCACTACGAGCAGTACTTC.

With regard to this clone: The conserved final phenylalanine or tryptophan is absent from the CDR3, which likely points to a read error. Because the CDR3's place on the DNA is in doubt, the DNA is left out and the CDR3 is given as listed by TCRdb. CDR3 amino acids: CASTQGLGTTH. The chain couples TRBV6-4 to TRBJ2-7; the listed D gene, TRBD2, was not tested against the DNA. CDR1 is MRHNA, CDR2 SNTAGT, per germline. The CDR3 spans 11 residues, counting both ends.

This clone turned up a few times. This chain uses TRBV12-3 or TRBV12-4 with TRBJ2-1, with D hard to call. Trimming removed 1 base at V and 7 bases at J, with 8 bases between. The CDR3 contains 13 residues. The CDR3 region is CASSLETRNEQFF. The CDR3 nucleotides are TGTGCCAGCAGTTTAGAAACCCGGAATGAGCAGTTCTTC.

J is TRBJ2-1 and V is TRBV7-9, with 11 bases identical to TRBD2. The V gene end was trimmed by 7 bases and the J gene end by 9 bases; junction bases not matched to a gene: 14. The V gene's germline CDR1 is SEHNR and CDR2 FQNEAQ (reference sequence). There are 16 residues in the CDR3. CDR3 sequence reads: CASTSTGLAEVSEQFF. CDR3 sequence (DNA): TGTGCCAGCACCTCGACGGGACTAGCGGAAGTTAGTGAGCAGTTCTTC.

This rearrangement joins TRBV5-5 to TRBJ1-2; D gene uncertain. CDR1 and CDR2 (germline): SGHKS, YYEKEE (reference sequence). There are 13 residues in the CDR3. V dropped 1 base and J dropped 6 bases, with 10 bases sitting between them. The CDR3 bases are TGTGCCAGCAGCTTGTTTCGGAGTGATGGCTACACCTTC. Translation: CASSLFRSDGYTF.

This chain connects TRBV18 to TRBJ2-3, with 11 nucleotides matching TRBD2. Trimming took 2 bases from V and 4 from J; bases not matched to a gene: 5. Germline V gives CDR1 KGHSH, CDR2 LQKENI. This CDR3 has 16 amino acids. The CDR3 is CASSPKLAGAADTQYF. The CDR3 DNA reads TGTGCCAGCTCACCAAAACTAGCGGGAGCAGCAGATACGCAGTATTTT.

The sample holds a few counts of this clone. The chain is built from TRBV27 and TRBJ1-2; D gene ambiguous. The CDR3 sequence is 15 residues long. From germline, CDR1 is MNHEY and CDR2 SMNVEV (reference sequence). V was cut by 2 bases and J by 2 bases, with 12 bases left in between. CDR3 region: CASSLRVGGNYGYTF. CDR3 nucleotide sequence: TGTGCCAGCAGTTTAAGGGTCGGAGGGAACTATGGCTACACCTTC.

The chain uses TRBV7-8 and TRBJ2-2; 9 bases align to TRBD2. The CDR3 loop spans 15 amino acids. Trimming cost V 10 bases and J 5 bases; bases outside gene matches: 11. From germline, CDR1 is SGHVS and CDR2 FQNEAQ. CDR3 loop: CANAESGRSTGELFF. CDR3 sequence (DNA): TGTGCCAACGCGGAAAGCGGGAGGTCAACCGGGGAGCTGTTTTTT.

V and J are TRBV18 and TRBJ1-2, with TRBD1 matching 8 bases. CDR3 length: 16 amino acids. V was clipped by 3 bases and J by 3 bases; unmatched bases: 9. Germline loops: CDR1 KGHSH, CDR2 LQKENI. CDR3 sequence (DNA): TGTGCCAGCTCACCGGACAGGGTATCGTTAGACTATGGCTACACCTTC. It translates to CASSPDRVSLDYGYTF.

The V gene is TRBV7-2, the J gene TRBJ2-3; maybe TRBD2 (6 bases). The length of the CDR3 is 17 residues. Trimming removed 5 bases at V and 0 bases at J, with 18 bases between. Looked up from germline, CDR1 is SGHTA and CDR2 is FQGNSA. This CDR3 reads CASSVNGGVGSTDTQYF. The CDR3 nucleotides read TGTGCCAGCAGCGTAAATGGAGGGGTGGGTAGCACAGATACGCAGTATTTT. Looking up the rest from reference TRBV7-2 and TRBJ2-3 gives the full variable domain: GAGVSQSPSNKVTEKGKDVELRCDPISGHTALYWYRQSLGQGLEFLIYFQGNSAPDKSGLPSDRFSAERTGGSVSTLTIQRTQQEDSAVYLCASSVNGGVGSTDTQYFGPGTRLTVL.

The chain is built from TRBV6-4 and TRBJ2-6, with a possible D match to TRBD2 (6 bases). Deletions cut 3 bases from V and 1 base from J, with 7 bases between. Germline V gene sequence: CDR1 MRHNA, CDR2 SNTAGT. This CDR3 comprises 15 residues. The DNA for the CDR3 is TGTGCCAGCAGTGATGGGGGGTCTGGGGCCAACGTCCTGACTTTC. Encoded protein: CASSDGGSGANVLTF.

The rearrangement joins TRBV28 to TRBJ1-1; tentatively, D is TRBD1 (5 bases). The CDR3 loop spans 15 amino acids. The germline V gene has CDR1 MDHEN and CDR2 SYDVKM. V lost 4 bases to trimming and J lost 3 bases, with 15 bases between them. The CDR3 is CASSSASGGDTEAFF. CDR3 bases: TGTGCCAGCAGTTCCGCCTCTGGGGGGGACACTGAAGCTTTCTTT.